Detailed here is one T cell receptor (beta chain). No antigen is known for it. This record comes from a study of T cell responses to AZD1222 COVID-19 vaccine. Study-level background: Recipients boosted at about 4 weeks or about 12 weeks are pooled. Whole-study results and caveats: Of spike-specific TCRs, nearly half reportedly target regions left unmutated in variants. Among vaccine-associated CD4 TCRs, coverage spanned spike, with dominance at 160-218 and 743-854. Seropositive status at baseline applied to only six AZD1222 recipients.

The V gene end was trimmed by 5 bases and the J gene end by 3 bases; junction bases not matched to a gene: 4. CDR3 length: 15 residues. Germline CDR1 is SGHTA and CDR2 is FQGTGA. Assay used: immunoSEQ multiplex PCR; TCRdb lists only in-frame clones, some missing. The table shows approximately 100,000 clones, with roughly nine tenths occurring only once. The chain combines TRBV7-3 with TRBJ2-3; TRBD2 agrees at 11 bases. This material consisted of peripheral blood, taken on day 0 of AZD1222 vaccination. The sequence came from an adult in good health. The DNA of the CDR3 is TGTGCCAGCAGCGGTGGGACTAGCGGTACAGATACGCAGTATTTT. This codes for CASSGGTSGTDTQYF.